This T cell receptor beta chain is from a study of blood T cell repertoires in COVID-19. Background on the study: T cells, B-cell-depleted T cells, or PBMCs supplied cDNA or gDNA.

In the original processing: Nucleated cell counts were estimated from reference gene primer amplification. Assay used: immunoSEQ multiplex PCR; TCRdb lists only in-frame clones, some missing. The V and J calls and clone size are taken from that table; D and trimming were inferred from the DNA. Of around 370,000 clones in the sample, around 90% are singletons; the top ten hold around 7%. The TCR comes from a man aged 18 to 30 with active or convalescent COVID-19. Sequences were obtained from peripheral blood.

CDR3 bases: TGTGCTAGTGGTTTTATTCTGGCAGGGACAGGGGGCGACACTGAAGCTTTCTTT. This translates into CASGFILAGTGGDTEAFF. The gene calls are TRBV12-5 and TRBJ1-1; 12 bases match TRBD1. Germline CDR1 is LGHNT and CDR2 is FRNRAP. The CDR3 runs 18 residues. With 3 bases clipped from V and 3 bases from J, the junction kept 11 bases outside the gene matches.